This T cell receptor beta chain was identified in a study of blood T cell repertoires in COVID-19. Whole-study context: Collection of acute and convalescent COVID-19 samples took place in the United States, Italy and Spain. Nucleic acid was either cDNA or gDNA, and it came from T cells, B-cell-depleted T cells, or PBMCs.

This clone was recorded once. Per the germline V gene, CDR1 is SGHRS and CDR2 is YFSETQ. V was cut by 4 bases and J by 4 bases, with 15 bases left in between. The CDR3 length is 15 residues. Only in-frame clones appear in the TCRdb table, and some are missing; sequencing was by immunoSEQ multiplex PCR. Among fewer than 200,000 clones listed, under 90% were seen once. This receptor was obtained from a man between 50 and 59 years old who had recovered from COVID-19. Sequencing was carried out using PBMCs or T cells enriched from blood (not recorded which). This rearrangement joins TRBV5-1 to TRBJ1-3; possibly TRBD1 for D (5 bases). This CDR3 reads CASSRQGGDGNTIYF. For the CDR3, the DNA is TGCGCCAGCAGCCGGCAGGGAGGGGACGGAAACACCATATATTTT.